This T cell receptor beta chain derives from a study of OX40 agonist ivuxolimab in advanced cancers. Whole-study context: Ivuxolimab is an agonistic anti-OX40 (CD134) antibody, and patients were treated with it. Study-wide findings and caveats: Normalized T-cell clonal expansion was also low in some nonresponders. The study observed clonal expansion of CD4+ and CD8+ blood T cells by week 6 at 0.1 to 3.0 mg/kg. People who partly responded at 0.1-3.0 mg/kg had some of the least clonal expansion seen.

Trimming left V 2 bases short and J 0 bases short, with 12 bases between. Germline CDR1 and CDR2: PRHDT and FYEKMQ (reference sequence). The CDR3 contains 16 residues. TCRdb keeps only in-frame clones here, not all; method: immunoSEQ multiplex PCR. Of about 18,000 clones listed, approximately 70% are singletons. With regard to this clone: The antigen remains undetermined.

J is TRBJ2-3 and V is TRBV13; the D gene could be TRBD1 or TRBD2 (5 bases each). The material sequenced was CD4+ or CD8+ T cells sorted from blood, taken in a trial of the OX40 agonist ivuxolimab. This TCR derives from an adult with an advanced solid tumor such as melanoma, head and neck, liver or kidney cancer. Here the CDR3 reads CASSLRDGTSTDTQYF. CDR3 bases: TGTGCCAGCAGCTTACGGGACGGAACTAGCACAGATACGCAGTATTTT. Supplemented by reference TRBV13 and TRBJ2-3, the full variable domain reads AAGVIQSPRHLIKEKRETATLKCYPIPRHDTVYWYQQGPGQDPQFLISFYEKMQSDKGSIPDRFSAQQFSDYHSELNMSSLELGDSALYFCASSLRDGTSTDTQYFGPGTRLTVL.